This T cell receptor beta chain was observed in a study of OX40 agonist ivuxolimab in advanced cancers. Across the study: It was permissible to have had prior anti-PD-1, anti-PD-L1 or anti-CTLA-4 therapy, and around 40% had some. Study-wide results and caveats: Among the lowest peripheral clonal expansion occurred in 0.1-3.0 mg/kg partial responders. Within 6 weeks, CD4+ and CD8+ blood T cells expanded clonally at 0.1 to 3.0 mg/kg.

In the case of this clone: What it recognizes is unknown.

TCRdb's copy holds only in-frame clones and misses some; the assay was immunoSEQ multiplex PCR. The sample carries just under 65,000 clones, 85% to 90% recorded once. Unmatched junction bases numbered 7, after V lost 2 bases and J lost 3 bases. The CDR3 totals 15 residues. In germline, CDR1 is SGHNT, CDR2 YYREEE (reference sequence). The chain is built from TRBV5-4 and TRBJ2-7; TRBD1 aligns across 8 bases. This sequence originates from an adult with an advanced solid tumor such as melanoma, head and neck, liver or kidney cancer. Material: CD4+ or CD8+ T cells sorted from blood, obtained in a trial of the OX40 agonist ivuxolimab. In DNA form, the CDR3 reads TGTGCCAGCAGCTTTCAGGGACAGGCAAACTACGAGCAGTACTTC. It encodes CASSFQGQANYEQYF. Filled out from reference TRBV5-4 and TRBJ2-7, the complete variable domain reads ETGVTQSPTHLIKTRGQQVTLRCSSQSGHNTVSWYQQALGQGPQFIFQYYREEENGRGNFPPRFSGLQFPNYSSELNVNALELDDSALYLCASSFQGQANYEQYFGPGTRLTVT.